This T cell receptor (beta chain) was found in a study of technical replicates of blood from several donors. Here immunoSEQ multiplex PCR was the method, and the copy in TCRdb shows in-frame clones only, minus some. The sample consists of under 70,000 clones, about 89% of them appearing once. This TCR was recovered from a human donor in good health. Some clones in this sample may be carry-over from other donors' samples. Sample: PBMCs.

The CDR3 reads CASSGKEQFF. The DNA for the CDR3 is TGTGCCAGCTCAGGGAAGGAGCAGTTCTTC. The chain links TRBV11-2 to TRBJ2-1; D is perhaps TRBD1 (5 bases). Trimming stripped 8 bases from V and 10 bases from J, with 9 bases between. The germline V gene encodes CDR1 SGHAT and CDR2 FQNNGV. The CDR3 runs to 10 residues.